Given below is one T cell receptor (beta chain) in context. Trimming stripped 1 base from V and 10 bases from J, with 12 bases between. Germline V lookup: CDR1 LGHDT, CDR2 YNNKEL (reference sequence). The CDR3 extends over 13 amino acids. This record comes from a study of T cell responses to AZD1222 COVID-19 vaccine. Assay used: immunoSEQ multiplex PCR; TCRdb lists only in-frame clones, some missing. The sample includes over 100,000 clones, about 90% seen only once; the top ten take roughly 7%. Material: peripheral blood, obtained on day 0 of AZD1222 vaccination. The chain has TRBV3-1 (or the pseudogene TRBV3-2) and TRBJ2-3; the D is unclear. The receptor comes from an adult in good health. The CDR3, as DNA: TGTGCCAGCAGCCAAGCTTCAGATCGCCCGCAGTATTTT. Translated, it gives CASSQASDRPQYF.